This T cell receptor beta chain was sequenced in a study of T cells after yellow fever vaccination. Across the whole study: In the case of low-cell-number fractions, SMART-Seq v4 Ultra Low Input was used for preparation. Notes on the study in general: In post-booster samples, most primary-vaccination clones reappeared (approximately 96% CD4, 88% CD8).

Researchers made TCR cDNA using 5'RACE template switching, and this step added a universal primer site and UMIs. MiXCR, applied by TCRdb to the 5' RACE reads, yields one record per CDR3 protein. The sample holds approximately 580,000 distinct CDR3 sequences, 17% seen once. This clonotype appeared a few times. Its antigen is undetermined. CDR1 and CDR2 (germline): MNHEY, SMNVEV (reference sequence). The ends lost 3 bases at V and 2 bases at J; junction bases unmatched: 3. There are 15 residues in the CDR3. This TCR was sampled from a man aged 18 to 35 who received the YFV17D yellow fever vaccine. V and J are TRBV27 and TRBJ1-5; 8 positions match TRBD1. The sequences come from PBMCs, collected about 5 days after the first yellow fever vaccination. CDR3 sequence: CASSLTGERNQPQHF. CDR3 nucleotides: TGTGCCAGCAGTTTGACAGGGGAGCGCAATCAGCCCCAGCATTTT.